The text below deals with one T cell receptor beta chain. As the sequencing template, cDNA was produced by extracting RNA and reverse transcribing it. Sequencing was performed with immunoSEQ multiplex PCR; in TCRdb, only in-frame clones are kept and a portion is missing. The table lists roughly 250,000 clones, 60% of them singletons. The data originate from a study of CD8+ T cells in alopecia areata. The treatment denotes: oral pan-JAK inhibitor, 5-10 mg twice daily. Trimming at V came to 2 bases and at J to 4 bases, leaving 7 bases not matched to a gene. This CDR3 contains 17 residues. Germline V gene lookup returns CDR1 ENHRY and CDR2 SYGVKD.

V gene TRBV10-3 combines with J gene TRBJ2-2; 10 nucleotides agree with TRBD1. The specimen comprised CD4+ T cells sorted from blood, sampled at approximately week 52, from a patient treated with tofacitinib. This sequence was found in a human donor with alopecia areata. CDR3: CAISEPLRDRGTGELFF. In DNA form, the CDR3 reads TGTGCCATCAGTGAGCCCCTCCGGGACAGGGGCACCGGGGAGCTGTTTTTT.